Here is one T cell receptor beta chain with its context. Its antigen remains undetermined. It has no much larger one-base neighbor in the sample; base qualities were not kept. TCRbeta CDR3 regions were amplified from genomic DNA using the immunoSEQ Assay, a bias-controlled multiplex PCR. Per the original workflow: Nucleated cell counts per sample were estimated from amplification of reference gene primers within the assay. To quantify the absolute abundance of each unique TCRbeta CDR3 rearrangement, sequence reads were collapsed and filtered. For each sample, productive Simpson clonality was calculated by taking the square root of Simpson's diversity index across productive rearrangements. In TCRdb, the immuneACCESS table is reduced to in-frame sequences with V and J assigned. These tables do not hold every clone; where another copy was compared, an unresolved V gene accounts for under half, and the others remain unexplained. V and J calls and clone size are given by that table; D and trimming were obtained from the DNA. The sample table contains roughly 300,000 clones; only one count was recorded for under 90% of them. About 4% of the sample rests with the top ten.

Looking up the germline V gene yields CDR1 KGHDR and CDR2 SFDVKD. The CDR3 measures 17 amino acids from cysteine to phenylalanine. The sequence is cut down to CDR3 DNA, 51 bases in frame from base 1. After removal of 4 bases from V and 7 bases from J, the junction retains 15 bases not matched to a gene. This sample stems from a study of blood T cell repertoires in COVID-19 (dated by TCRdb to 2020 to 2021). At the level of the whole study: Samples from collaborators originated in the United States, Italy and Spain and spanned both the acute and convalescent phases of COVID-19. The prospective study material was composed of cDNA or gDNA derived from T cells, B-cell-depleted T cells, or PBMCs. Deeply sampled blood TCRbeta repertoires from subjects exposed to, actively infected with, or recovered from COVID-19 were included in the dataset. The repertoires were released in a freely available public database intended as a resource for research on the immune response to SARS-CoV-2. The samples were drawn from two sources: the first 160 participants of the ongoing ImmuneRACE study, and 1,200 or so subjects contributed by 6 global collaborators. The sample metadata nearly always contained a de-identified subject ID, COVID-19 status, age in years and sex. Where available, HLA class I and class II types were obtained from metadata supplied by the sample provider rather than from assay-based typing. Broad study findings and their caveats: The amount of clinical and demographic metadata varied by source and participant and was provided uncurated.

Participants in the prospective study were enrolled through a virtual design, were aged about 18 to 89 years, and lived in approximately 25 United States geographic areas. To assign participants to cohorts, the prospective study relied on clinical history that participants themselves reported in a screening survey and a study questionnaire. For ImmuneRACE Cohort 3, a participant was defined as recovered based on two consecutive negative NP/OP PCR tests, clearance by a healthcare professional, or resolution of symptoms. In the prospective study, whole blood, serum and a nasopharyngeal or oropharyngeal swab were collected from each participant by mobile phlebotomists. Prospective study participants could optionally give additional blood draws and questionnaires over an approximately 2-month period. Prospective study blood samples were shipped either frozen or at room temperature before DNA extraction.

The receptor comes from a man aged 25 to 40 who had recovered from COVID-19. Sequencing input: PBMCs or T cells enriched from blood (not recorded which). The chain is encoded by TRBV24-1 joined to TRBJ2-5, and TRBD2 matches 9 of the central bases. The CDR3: CATSEVRGGGVLRTQYF. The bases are TGTGCCACCAGTGAAGTCAGGGGCGGGGGGGTCCTTCGGACCCAGTACTTC.